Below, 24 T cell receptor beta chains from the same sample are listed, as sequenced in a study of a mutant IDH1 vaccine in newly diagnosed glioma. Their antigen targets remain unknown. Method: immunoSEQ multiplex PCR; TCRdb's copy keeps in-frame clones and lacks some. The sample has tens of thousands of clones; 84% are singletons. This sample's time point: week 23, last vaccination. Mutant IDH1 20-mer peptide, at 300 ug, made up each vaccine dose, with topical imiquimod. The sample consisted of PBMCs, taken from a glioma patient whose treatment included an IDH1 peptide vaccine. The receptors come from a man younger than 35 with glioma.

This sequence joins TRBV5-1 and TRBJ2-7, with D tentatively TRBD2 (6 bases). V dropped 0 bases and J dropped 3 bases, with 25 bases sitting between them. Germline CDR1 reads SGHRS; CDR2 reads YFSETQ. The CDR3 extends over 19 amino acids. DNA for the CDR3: TGCGCCAGCAGCTTGGCGTCTTCTAGCGCGGCGGACAAGTTCTACGAGCAGTACTTC. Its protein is CASSLASSSAADKFYEQYF.

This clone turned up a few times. The CDR3 region has the DNA TGTGCCAGCACCACCGGGATAGCGGTTACTGGGGCCAACGTCCTGACTTTC. This sequence encodes CASTTGIAVTGANVLTF. The chain employs TRBV5-4 and TRBJ2-6, with D perhaps matching TRBD2 (6 bases). The CDR3 totals 17 residues. V lost 6 bases and J lost 2, with 18 bases in between. Germline V lookup: CDR1 SGHNT, CDR2 YYREEE (reference sequence).

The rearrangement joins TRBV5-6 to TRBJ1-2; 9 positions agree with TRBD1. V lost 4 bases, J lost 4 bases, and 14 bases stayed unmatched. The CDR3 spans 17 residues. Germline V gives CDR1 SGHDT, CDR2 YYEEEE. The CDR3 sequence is CASSPALGYRGLYGYTF. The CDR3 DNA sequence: TGTGCCAGCAGCCCCGCGCTCGGCTACAGGGGGCTCTATGGCTACACCTTC.

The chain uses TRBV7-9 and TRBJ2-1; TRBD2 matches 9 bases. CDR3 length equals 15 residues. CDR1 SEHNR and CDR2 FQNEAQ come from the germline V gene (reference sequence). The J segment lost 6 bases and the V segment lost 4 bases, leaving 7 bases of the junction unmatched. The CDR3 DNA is TGTGCCAGCAGCTCACCGGGACTAGCCACCAATGAGCAGTTCTTC. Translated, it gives CASSSPGLATNEQFF.

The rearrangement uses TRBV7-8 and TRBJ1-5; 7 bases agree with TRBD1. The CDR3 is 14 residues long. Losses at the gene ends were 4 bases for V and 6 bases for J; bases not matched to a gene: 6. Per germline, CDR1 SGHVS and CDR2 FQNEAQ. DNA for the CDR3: TGTGCCAGCAGCTCAGCAGGGGGAGCTCAGCCCCAGCATTTT. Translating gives CASSSAGGAQPQHF. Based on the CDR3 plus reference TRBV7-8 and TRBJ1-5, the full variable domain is GAGVSQSPRYKVAKRGQDVALRCDPISGHVSLFWYQQALGQGPEFLTYFQNEAQLDKSGLPSDRFFAERPEGSVSTLKIQRTQQEDSAVYLCASSSAGGAQPQHFGDGTRLSIL.

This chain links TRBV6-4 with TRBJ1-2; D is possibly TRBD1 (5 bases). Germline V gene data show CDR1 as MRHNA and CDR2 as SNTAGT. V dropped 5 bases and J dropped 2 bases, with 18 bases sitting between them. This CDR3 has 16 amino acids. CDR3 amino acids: CASSSGSGGSNYGYTF. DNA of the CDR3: TGTGCCAGCAGTTCCGGGAGCGGGGGATCAAACTATGGCTACACCTTC.

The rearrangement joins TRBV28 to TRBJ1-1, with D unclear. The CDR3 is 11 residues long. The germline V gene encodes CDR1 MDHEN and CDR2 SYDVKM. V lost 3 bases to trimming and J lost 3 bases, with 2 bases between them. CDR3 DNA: TGTGCCAGCAGTTTTGACACTGAAGCTTTCTTT. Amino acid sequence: CASSFDTEAFF.

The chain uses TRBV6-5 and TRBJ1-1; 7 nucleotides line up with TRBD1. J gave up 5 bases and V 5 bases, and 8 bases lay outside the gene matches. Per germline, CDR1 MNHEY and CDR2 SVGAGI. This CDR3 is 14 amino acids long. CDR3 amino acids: CASSILTGRTEAFF. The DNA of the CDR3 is TGTGCCAGCAGTATTTTGACAGGGAGGACTGAAGCTTTCTTT.

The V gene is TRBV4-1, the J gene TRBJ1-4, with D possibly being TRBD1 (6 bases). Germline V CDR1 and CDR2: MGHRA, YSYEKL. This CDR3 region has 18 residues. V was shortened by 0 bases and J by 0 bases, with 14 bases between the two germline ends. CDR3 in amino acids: CASSQDPRGSATNEKLFF. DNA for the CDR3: TGCGCCAGCAGCCAAGATCCAAGGGGGTCTGCAACTAATGAAAAACTGTTTTTT.

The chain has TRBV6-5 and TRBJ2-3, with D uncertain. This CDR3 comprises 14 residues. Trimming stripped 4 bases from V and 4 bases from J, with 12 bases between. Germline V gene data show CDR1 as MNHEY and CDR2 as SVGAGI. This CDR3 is CASSLIPGADTQYF. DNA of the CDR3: TGTGCCAGCAGTTTAATCCCGGGCGCAGATACGCAGTATTTT.

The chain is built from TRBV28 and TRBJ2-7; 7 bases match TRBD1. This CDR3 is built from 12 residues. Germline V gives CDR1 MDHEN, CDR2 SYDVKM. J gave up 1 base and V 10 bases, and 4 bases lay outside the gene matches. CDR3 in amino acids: CATWDRSYEQYF. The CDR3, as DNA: TGTGCCACCTGGGACAGATCCTACGAGCAGTACTTC.

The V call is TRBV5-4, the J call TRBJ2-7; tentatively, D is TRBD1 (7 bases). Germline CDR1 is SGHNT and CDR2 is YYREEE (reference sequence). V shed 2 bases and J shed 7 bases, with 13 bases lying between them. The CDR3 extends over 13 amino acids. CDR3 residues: CASSFGGGREQYF. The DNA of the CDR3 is TGTGCCAGCAGCTTCGGAGGGGGCAGGGAGCAGTACTTC.

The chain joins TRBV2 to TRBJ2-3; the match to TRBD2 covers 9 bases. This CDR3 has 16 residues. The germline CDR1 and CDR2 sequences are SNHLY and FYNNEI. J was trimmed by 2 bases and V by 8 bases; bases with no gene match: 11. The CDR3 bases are TGTGCCAGCCCTAAAGGGCCTAGCGGGAACACAGATACGCAGTATTTT. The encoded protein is CASPKGPSGNTDTQYF.

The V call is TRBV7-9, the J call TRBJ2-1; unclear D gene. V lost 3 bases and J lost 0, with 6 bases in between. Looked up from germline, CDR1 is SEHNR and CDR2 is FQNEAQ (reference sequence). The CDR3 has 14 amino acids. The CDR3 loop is CASSFQSSYNEQFF. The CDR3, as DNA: TGTGCCAGCAGCTTCCAGAGCTCCTACAATGAGCAGTTCTTC. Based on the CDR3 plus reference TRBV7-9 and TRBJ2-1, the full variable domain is DTGVSQNPRHKITKRGQNVTFRCDPISEHNRLYWYRQTLGQGPEFLTYFQNEAQLEKSRLLSDRFSAERPKGSFSTLEIQRTEQGDSAMYLCASSFQSSYNEQFFGPGTRLTVL.

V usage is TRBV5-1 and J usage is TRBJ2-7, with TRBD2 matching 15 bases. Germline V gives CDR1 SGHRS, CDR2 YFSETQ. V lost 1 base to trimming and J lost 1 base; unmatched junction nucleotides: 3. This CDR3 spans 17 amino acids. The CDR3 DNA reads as TGCGCCAGCAGCTTGAGGACTAGCGGGGGGGCTTCCTACGAGCAGTACTTC. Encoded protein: CASSLRTSGGASYEQYF.

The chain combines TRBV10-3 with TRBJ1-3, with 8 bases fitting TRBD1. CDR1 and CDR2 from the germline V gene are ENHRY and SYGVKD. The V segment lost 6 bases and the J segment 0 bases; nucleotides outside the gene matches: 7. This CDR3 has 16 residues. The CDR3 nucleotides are TGTGCCATCAGGGGACAGGACTCATTCTCTGGAAACACCATATATTTT. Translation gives CAIRGQDSFSGNTIYF.

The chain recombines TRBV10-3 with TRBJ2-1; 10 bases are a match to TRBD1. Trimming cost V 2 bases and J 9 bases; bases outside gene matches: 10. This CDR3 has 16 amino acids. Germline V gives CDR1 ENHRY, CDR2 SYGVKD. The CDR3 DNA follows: TGTGCCATCAGTGAGAGGGGGGACAGGGGCGGCAGTGAGCAGTTCTTC. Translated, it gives CAISERGDRGGSEQFF.

The CDR3 nucleotides are TGCAGCGTTGCAATAACAGGGAATGGCTACACCTTC. Translation: CSVAITGNGYTF. The chain links TRBV29-1 to TRBJ1-2, with a weak D call TRBD1 (6 bases). The V gene lost 4 bases and the J gene lost 6 bases, with 12 bases spanning the gap. Germline assignment: CDR1 SQVTM and CDR2 ANQGSEA. The CDR3 contains 12 residues.

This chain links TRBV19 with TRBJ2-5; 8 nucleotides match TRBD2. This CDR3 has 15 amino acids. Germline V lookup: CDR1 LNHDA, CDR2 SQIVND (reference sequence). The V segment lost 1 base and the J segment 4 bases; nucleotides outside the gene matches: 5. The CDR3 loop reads CASSIASLAGETQYF. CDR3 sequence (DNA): TGTGCCAGTAGTATAGCCTCCCTAGCGGGAGAGACCCAGTACTTC.

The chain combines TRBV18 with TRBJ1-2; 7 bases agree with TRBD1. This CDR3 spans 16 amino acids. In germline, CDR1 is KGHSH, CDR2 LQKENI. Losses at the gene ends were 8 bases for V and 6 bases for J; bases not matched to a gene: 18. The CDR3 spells CASTPRVRGQKDGYTF. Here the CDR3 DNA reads TGTGCCAGCACTCCTCGGGTTAGGGGACAGAAGGATGGCTACACCTTC.

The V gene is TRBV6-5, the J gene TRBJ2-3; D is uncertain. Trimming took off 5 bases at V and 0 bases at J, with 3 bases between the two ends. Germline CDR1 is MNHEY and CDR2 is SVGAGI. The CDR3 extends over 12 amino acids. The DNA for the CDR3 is TGTGCCAGCAGTCACAGCACAGATACGCAGTATTTT. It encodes CASSHSTDTQYF.

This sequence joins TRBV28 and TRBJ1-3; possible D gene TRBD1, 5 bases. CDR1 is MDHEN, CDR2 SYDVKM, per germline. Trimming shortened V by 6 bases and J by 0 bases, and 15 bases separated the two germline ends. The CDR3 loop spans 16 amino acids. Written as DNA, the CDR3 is TGTGCCAGCAGCAACCCGACAGCCAACTCTGGAAACACCATATATTTT. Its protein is CASSNPTANSGNTIYF.

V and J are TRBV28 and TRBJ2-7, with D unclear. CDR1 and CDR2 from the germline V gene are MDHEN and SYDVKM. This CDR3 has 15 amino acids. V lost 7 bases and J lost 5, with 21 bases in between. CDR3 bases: TGTGCCAGCATTCCCAGGCCCTTCAGGAACCACGAGCAGTACTTC. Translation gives CASIPRPFRNHEQYF.

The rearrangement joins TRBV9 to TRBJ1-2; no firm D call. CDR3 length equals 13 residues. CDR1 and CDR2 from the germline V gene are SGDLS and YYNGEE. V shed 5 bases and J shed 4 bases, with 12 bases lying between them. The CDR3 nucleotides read TGTGCCAGCAGTCACCCCGGACGCTATGGCTACACCTTC. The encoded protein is CASSHPGRYGYTF. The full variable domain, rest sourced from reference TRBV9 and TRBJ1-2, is DSGVTQTPKHLITATGQRVTLRCSPRSGDLSVYWYQQSLDQGLQFLIQYYNGEERAKGNILERFSAQQFPDLHSELNLSSLELGDSALYFCASSHPGRYGYTFGSGTRLTVV.